This record covers a single T cell receptor beta chain. What this receptor recognizes is not known. No clone much larger than this one lies a single base away; base qualities are absent. Per the publication, the time point label means: baseline before first vaccination. Samples from vaccinated people were obtained from the UK trials COV001 and COV002, which included a single-blind randomized controlled phase 2/3 trial of AZD1222 (ChAdOx1 nCoV-19) in healthy adults. Trial participant PBMC samples were collected at day 0 and day 28 after the second dose for TCRbeta chain sequencing. The data belong to a study of T cell responses to AZD1222 COVID-19 vaccine (TCRdb year 2021). For the study in its entirety: AZD1222 recipients with second doses at about 4 weeks or about 12 weeks were pooled, because spike-specific TCR depth and breadth did not differ between schedules. TCR sequencing covered some 250 trial participants: about 210 given two doses of AZD1222 and 26 given two doses of MenACWY control vaccine. Trial participants were enrolled by age into 18-55, 56-69 and 70-plus year subgroups, with 148, 28 and 57 TCR-sequenced participants respectively.

The CDR3 regions of human TCRbeta chains were subjected to immunosequencing. Per the source publication's procedure: TCRs in the repertoires were compared against a reference library of SARS-CoV-2-specific TCRs that had been generated with the MIRA antigen-specificity platform. Breadth was defined as the fraction of unique TCRs that were SARS-CoV-2-associated, and depth was defined as the fraction of total T cells that were SARS-CoV-2-associated. Using the MIRA data, each spike-specific TCR was assigned both to the spike region to which the TCR was reactive and to a CD4 or CD8 class. Log10-transformed breadth and depth values were compared by one-way ANOVA with Sidak's multiple comparisons tests. In TCRdb, the immuneACCESS table is reduced to in-frame sequences with V and J assigned. These tables do not hold every clone; where another copy was compared, an unresolved V gene accounts for under half, and the others remain unexplained. The DNA was the basis for D and trimming; V, J and clone size are from that table. Across this sample there are roughly 120,000 clones, with approximately 88% seen only once. The top ten hold approximately 4.5% of the sample.

Sequences LGHNA (CDR1) and YSLEER (CDR2) are obtained from the germline V gene. Reading from cysteine to phenylalanine, the CDR3 counts 13 amino acids. The only DNA kept is the CDR3, 39 bases in frame from the first base. V was cut back by 1 base and J by 1 base, leaving a gap of 4 bases between them. Points the paper makes about the study in general: After two AZD1222 doses, both the breadth and the depth of spike-specific TCRs were significantly higher than at day 0 and than in MenACWY recipients. The 56-69-year group was small, and its depth increase did not reach significance, likely because of low power. Epitopes outside the regions mutated in the B.1.351 and B.1.1.7 variants were reportedly recognized by nearly half of the unique spike-specific TCRs. Because no day 14 peak-response samples were available, repertoires were characterized only after the peak T cell response. The vaccine-associated CD4 TCRs covered the entire spike protein, and the dominant responses fell in regions 160-218 and 743-854. Conclusions about previously exposed vaccinees were limited because only five to seven AZD1222 recipients were SARS-CoV-2 seropositive at baseline. Most participants were white British and females outnumbered males, and the authors suggested that clonal diversity may have been underestimated.

This specimen was peripheral blood, taken on day 0 of AZD1222 vaccination. The sequence was collected from an adult in good health. The rearrangement joined TRBV4-3 to TRBJ1-1, with the D segment identity uncertain. The CDR3 protein is CASSQAGNTEAFF. The DNA sequence is given as TGCGCCAGCAGCCAAGCAGGGAACACTGAAGCTTTCTTT.